This T cell receptor beta chain was profiled in a study of Ad26.COV2.S vaccination and SARS-CoV-2 variants. Sequencing was performed with immunoSEQ multiplex PCR; in TCRdb, only in-frame clones are kept and a portion is missing. The profile shows some 180,000 clones, around nine tenths of them singletons. The CDR3 is made up of 14 amino acids. The V end lost 0 bases, the J end lost 6 bases, and 12 bases lay between the germline ends. Germline lookup yields CDR1 SGDLS and CDR2 YYNGEE. Study results and limitations: Total T cell responses, in the TCR breadth and depth analyses, may have been underestimated.

In regard to this clone: The target antigen is unknown.

The V and J genes are TRBV9 and TRBJ1-1, with D possibly TRBD1 on 5 matching bases. Sequencing used peripheral blood, obtained after recovery from COVID-19. The source is a human donor who had recovered from COVID-19. The CDR3 DNA follows: TGTGCCAGCAGCGTAGAAGCGGGGCGGGCTGAAGCTTTCTTT. Its translation is CASSVEAGRAEAFF.